These 8 T cell receptor beta chains originate from one sample sequenced in a study of beta chain features in type 1 diabetes. Study outcomes and limitations: Type 1 diabetes patients showed a moderate but significant shortening of TCRB CDR3s in all four CD4+ subsets.

Since all of the isolated RNA was reverse transcribed, expressed TCRB transcripts were what got sequenced. Measured with immunoSEQ multiplex PCR; TCRdb has only the in-frame clones, and not every one. This sample has some 660,000 clones, with over 12% found just once. The antigens these receptors bind are not known. The sample taken for sequencing was naive CD4+ T cells from blood. These receptors were taken from a man between 18 and 35 years old with type 1 diabetes.

The chain employs TRBV4-3 and TRBJ2-3; 13 bases align to TRBD2. CDR3 size: 17 residues. The trim removed 2 bases at V and 2 bases at J, leaving 4 bases unmatched. The V gene's germline CDR1 is LGHNA and CDR2 YSLEER. As DNA, the CDR3 is TGCGCCAGCAGCCAATTGGGACTAGCGGGGTACACAGATACGCAGTATTTT. It encodes CASSQLGLAGYTDTQYF.

Only a few counts were recorded for this clone. The genes are TRBV7-2 and TRBJ2-3, with TRBD2 matching 13 bases. The CDR3 is made up of 14 amino acids. The germline V gene has CDR1 SGHTA and CDR2 FQGNSA. With 6 bases clipped from V and 4 bases from J, the junction kept 1 base outside the gene matches. This CDR3 reads CASRTSGGSDTQYF. CDR3 nucleotides: TGTGCCAGCAGGACTAGCGGGGGGTCAGATACGCAGTATTTT.

The chain recombines TRBV6-5 with TRBJ2-7; D remains ambiguous. V dropped 0 bases and J dropped 1 base, with 13 bases sitting between them. This CDR3 has 16 residues. Germline V gene sequence: CDR1 MNHEY, CDR2 SVGAGI. The CDR3 DNA follows: TGTGCCAGCAGTTACTCGCGGTCAGGTCATTCCTACGAGCAGTACTTC. It encodes CASSYSRSGHSYEQYF.

The rearrangement uses TRBV30 and TRBJ1-5, with a weak D call TRBD1 (5 bases). CDR1 is GTSNPN, CDR2 SVGIG, per germline (reference sequence). The CDR3 covers 12 residues. The V and J ends lost 4 bases and 9 bases respectively, with 13 bases between them. For the CDR3, the DNA is TGTGCCTGGAATCGGGGGTCAGGGCCCCAGCATTTT. Its translation: CAWNRGSGPQHF.

This sequence joins TRBV28 and TRBJ2-7; TRBD2 is a possible D gene (5 bases). Trimming took off 5 bases at V and 1 base at J, with 15 bases between the two ends. Germline-derived CDR1 and CDR2 are MDHEN and SYDVKM. CDR3 length equals 15 residues. The CDR3 sequence: CASSQYDLASYEQYF. The CDR3, as DNA: TGTGCCAGCAGTCAATATGACCTAGCATCCTACGAGCAGTACTTC. The full variable domain, with the rest looked up from reference TRBV28 and TRBJ2-7, is DVKVTQSSRYLVKRTGEKVFLECVQDMDHENMFWYRQDPGLGLRLIYFSYDVKMKEKGDIPEGYSVSREKKERFSLILESASTNQTSMYLCASSQYDLASYEQYFGPGTRLTVT.

This clone was observed a few times. In the same sample, other DNA sequences code for this CDR3. The genes are TRBV5-1 and TRBJ2-7; D is undetermined. The CDR3 is made up of 12 amino acids. With 2 bases removed from V and 3 bases from J, the gap between germline ends came to 6 bases. Germline V gene data show CDR1 as SGHRS and CDR2 as YFSETQ. The CDR3 loop is CASSLESYEQYF. The CDR3 nucleotides read TGCGCCAGCAGCTTAGAAAGCTACGAGCAGTACTTC. The full variable domain, rest sourced from reference TRBV5-1 and TRBJ2-7, is KAGVTQTPRYLIKTRGQQVTLSCSPISGHRSVSWYQQTPGQGLQFLFEYFSETQRNKGNFPGRFSGRQFSNSRSEMNVSTLELGDSALYLCASSLESYEQYFGPGTRLTVT.

Only a few counts were recorded for this clone. The chain couples TRBV7-3 to TRBJ2-3; the D gene is possibly TRBD2 (5 bases). The CDR3 totals 17 residues. Germline V lookup: CDR1 SGHTA, CDR2 FQGTGA. V was trimmed by 5 bases and J by 1 base, leaving 19 bases between them. CDR3 protein: CASSLHLLGGGTDTQYF. The CDR3 coding sequence is TGTGCCAGCAGCCTCCACTTACTAGGAGGCGGCACAGATACGCAGTATTTT.

This clone was counted only a few times. The chain uses TRBV5-1 and TRBJ2-3; D remains unclear. Germline V CDR1 and CDR2: SGHRS, YFSETQ. The germline V and J ends were trimmed by 0 bases and 5 bases, with 7 bases remaining between them. The CDR3 loop spans 13 amino acids. The CDR3 region is CASSLEPRDTQYF. The CDR3 coding sequence is TGCGCCAGCAGCTTGGAACCTCGAGATACGCAGTATTTT. Variable domain in full (rest from reference TRBV5-1 and TRBJ2-3): KAGVTQTPRYLIKTRGQQVTLSCSPISGHRSVSWYQQTPGQGLQFLFEYFSETQRNKGNFPGRFSGRQFSNSRSEMNVSTLELGDSALYLCASSLEPRDTQYFGPGTRLTVL.